This entry lists 2 T cell receptor beta chains sequenced from one sample in a study of metastatic and nonmetastatic thyroid tumors. TCRdb called clones again from the PCR reads with MiXCR. The table shows tens of thousands of clones, with around a fifth occurring only once. Not a single patient had been given any form of treatment at any point before undergoing thyroid surgery. The sample comprised blood. All receptors come from a female donor with papillary thyroid cancer or a benign thyroid nodule (not recorded which). Some clones in this sample may be carry-over from other donors' samples.

This rearrangement joins TRBV11-1 to TRBJ2-1; a weak D match, TRBD1 (5 bases). The germline V gene encodes CDR1 SGHAT and CDR2 FQDESV (reference sequence). Trimming removed 5 bases at V and 5 bases at J, with 16 bases between. This CDR3 is built from 15 residues. The CDR3: CASSPTGNLNNEQFF. The DNA for the CDR3 is TGTGCCAGCAGCCCTACAGGTAATTTGAACAATGAGCAGTTCTTC.

This clone came up a few times. The CDR3, as DNA: TGTGCCAGCAGTTACGCGGGGGCGATTACAACTGAAGCTTTCTTT. Translating it yields CASSYAGAITTEAFF. The genes are TRBV6-5 and TRBJ1-1, with a weak D call TRBD1 (6 bases). Trimming left V 2 bases short and J 5 bases short, with 15 bases between. The CDR3 spans 15 residues. Germline V lookup: CDR1 MNHEY, CDR2 SVGAGI.